A single sample is the source of the 2 T cell receptor beta chains below, sequenced in a study of blood T cell repertoires in COVID-19 (dated by TCRdb to between 2020 and 2021). Receptor libraries were prepared by the immunoSEQ multiplex PCR assay. TCRdb mirrors the immuneACCESS table, restricted to in-frame sequences. Some clones are absent from its copies; in checked studies, under half trace to an unresolved V gene, and the reason for the others is unknown. The sample data list tens of thousands of clones, and around 92% of these were observed just once. The ten biggest clones cover about 2.5% of the sample. Specimen: peripheral blood. These receptors were collected from a man aged 45-60 years with COVID-19, enrolled during active disease.

This chain links TRBV9 with TRBJ1-1; the D is unclear. Germline assignment: CDR1 SGDLS and CDR2 YYNGEE. The CDR3 runs to 13 residues. The V end was cut by 0 bases, the J end by 0 bases, with 3 bases between. CDR3 nucleotides: TGTGCCAGCAGCGTAGCTGTGAACACTGAAGCTTTCTTT. Its translation is CASSVAVNTEAFF.

The chain joins TRBV15 to TRBJ2-7, with D perhaps matching TRBD1 (5 bases). Germline V gene sequence: CDR1 LNHNV, CDR2 YYDKDF (reference sequence). The CDR3 covers 14 residues. V was clipped by 2 bases and J by 5 bases, with 13 bases between them. The CDR3 reads CATSRRTSLNEQYF. The CDR3 bases are TGTGCCACCAGCAGACGGACAAGTCTTAACGAGCAGTACTTC.